The sequence of this TCR beta chain was determined in a study of T-cell reconstitution after alpha-beta-depleted transplantation in children. Broader study findings: When one year had passed after transplant, most T-cell counts and diversity came from newly produced T cells. Elevated TCRbeta diversity at day 60 was traced, in some patients, to surviving recipient T cells and thymic progenitors.

Germline values: CDR1 LGHNA, CDR2 YNFKEQ. The CDR3 is 17 residues long. V lost 0 bases to trimming and J lost 0 bases; unmatched junction nucleotides: 7. Unique molecular identifiers were used in preparing the TCRbeta library. TCRdb analysed the PCR reads with MiXCR anew, one entry per CDR3 protein. The top ten hold 28% of the sample, which has just over 950,000 distinct CDR3 sequences, 25% to 30% seen once. As to this clonotype: Its cognate antigen is unknown.

Sequenced material: PBMCs, mostly from graft donor cells, taken 360 days after TCRalphabeta/CD19-depleted stem cell transplant. This TCR came from a boy in the first two years of life who had a stem cell transplant for SCID, so the T cells may come from the graft donor. The chain employs TRBV4-2 and TRBJ1-2, with 7 bases fitting TRBD1. As DNA, the CDR3 is TGTGCCAGCAGCCAAGACATGCGGGACAGAGCTAACTATGGCTACACCTTC. It yields the protein CASSQDMRDRANYGYTF.